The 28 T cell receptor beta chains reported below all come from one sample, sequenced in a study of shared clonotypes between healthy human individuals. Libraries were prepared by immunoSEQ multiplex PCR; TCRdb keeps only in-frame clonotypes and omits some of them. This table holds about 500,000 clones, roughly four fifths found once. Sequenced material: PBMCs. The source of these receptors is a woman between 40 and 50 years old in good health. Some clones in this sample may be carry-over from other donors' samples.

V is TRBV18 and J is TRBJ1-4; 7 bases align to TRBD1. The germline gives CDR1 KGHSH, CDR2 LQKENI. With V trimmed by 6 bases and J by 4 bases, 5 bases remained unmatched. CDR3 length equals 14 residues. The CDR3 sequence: CASSPGQYNEKLFF. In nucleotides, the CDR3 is TGTGCCAGCTCGCCGGGACAGTATAATGAAAAACTGTTTTTT.

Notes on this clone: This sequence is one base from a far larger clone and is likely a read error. The CDR3 sequence is CASSPRTGAGSGCTF. DNA of the CDR3: TGTGCCAGCAGCCCTCGGACAGGGGCGGGAAGTGGCTGCACCTTC. This sequence joins TRBV9 and TRBJ1-2; 9 bases agree with TRBD1. Looked up from germline, CDR1 is SGDLS and CDR2 is YYNGEE. The CDR3 spans 15 residues.

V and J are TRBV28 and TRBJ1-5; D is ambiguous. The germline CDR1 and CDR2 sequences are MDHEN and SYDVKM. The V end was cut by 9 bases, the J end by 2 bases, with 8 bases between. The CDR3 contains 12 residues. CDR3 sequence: CASVVGNQPQHF. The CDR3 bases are TGTGCCAGTGTGGTAGGCAATCAGCCCCAGCATTTT. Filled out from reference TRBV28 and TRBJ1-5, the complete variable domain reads DVKVTQSSRYLVKRTGEKVFLECVQDMDHENMFWYRQDPGLGLRLIYFSYDVKMKEKGDIPEGYSVSREKKERFSLILESASTNQTSMYLCASVVGNQPQHFGDGTRLSIL.

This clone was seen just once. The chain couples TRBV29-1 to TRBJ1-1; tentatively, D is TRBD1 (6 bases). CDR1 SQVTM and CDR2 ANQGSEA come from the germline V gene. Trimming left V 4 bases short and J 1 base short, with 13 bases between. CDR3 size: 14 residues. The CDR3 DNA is TGCAGCGTTGGGGGGCGACAAACGAACACTGAAGCTTTCTTT. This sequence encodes CSVGGRQTNTEAFF.

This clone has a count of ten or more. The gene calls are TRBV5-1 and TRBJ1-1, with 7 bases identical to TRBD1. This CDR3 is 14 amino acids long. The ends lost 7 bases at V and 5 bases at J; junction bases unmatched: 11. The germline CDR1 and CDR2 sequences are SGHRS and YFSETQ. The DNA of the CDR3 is TGCGCCAGCCTGTCGGAGGGGGCAAGGACTGAAGCTTTCTTT. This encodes CASLSEGARTEAFF.

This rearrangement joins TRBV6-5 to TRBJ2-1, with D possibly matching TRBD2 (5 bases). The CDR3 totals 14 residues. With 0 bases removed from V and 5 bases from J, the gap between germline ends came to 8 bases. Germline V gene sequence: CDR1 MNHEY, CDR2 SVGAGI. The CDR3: CASSYSSAHNEQFF. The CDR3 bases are TGTGCCAGCAGTTACTCTAGCGCCCACAATGAGCAGTTCTTC.

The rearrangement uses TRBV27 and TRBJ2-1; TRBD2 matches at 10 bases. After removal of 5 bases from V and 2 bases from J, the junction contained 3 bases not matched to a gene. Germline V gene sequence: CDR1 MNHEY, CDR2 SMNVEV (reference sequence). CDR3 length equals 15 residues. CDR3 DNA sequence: TGTGCCAGCAGTCTCCTAGCGGGGGCCTACAATGAGCAGTTCTTC. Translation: CASSLLAGAYNEQFF.

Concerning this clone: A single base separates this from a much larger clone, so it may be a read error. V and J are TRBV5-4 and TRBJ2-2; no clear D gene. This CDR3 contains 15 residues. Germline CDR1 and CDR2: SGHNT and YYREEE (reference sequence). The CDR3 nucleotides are TGTGCCAGCAGCTTTAAGGGATTGAACACCTGGGAGCTGTTTTTT. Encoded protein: CASSFKGLNTWELFF.

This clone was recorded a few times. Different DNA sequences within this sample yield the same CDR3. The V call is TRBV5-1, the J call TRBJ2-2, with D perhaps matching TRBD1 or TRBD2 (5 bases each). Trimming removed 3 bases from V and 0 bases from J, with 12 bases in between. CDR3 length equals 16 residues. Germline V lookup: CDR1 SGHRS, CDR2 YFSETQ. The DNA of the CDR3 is TGCGCCAGCAGCTCGTCCGGGACGACGAACACCGGGGAGCTGTTTTTT. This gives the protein CASSSSGTTNTGELFF.

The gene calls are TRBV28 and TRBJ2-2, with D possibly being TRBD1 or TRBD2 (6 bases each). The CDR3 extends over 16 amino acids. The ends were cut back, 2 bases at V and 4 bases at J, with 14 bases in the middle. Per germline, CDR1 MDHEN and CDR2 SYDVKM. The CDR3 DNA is TGTGCCAGCAGTTTAGGGGGGCTACTAATCACCGGGGAGCTGTTTTTT. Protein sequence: CASSLGGLLITGELFF.

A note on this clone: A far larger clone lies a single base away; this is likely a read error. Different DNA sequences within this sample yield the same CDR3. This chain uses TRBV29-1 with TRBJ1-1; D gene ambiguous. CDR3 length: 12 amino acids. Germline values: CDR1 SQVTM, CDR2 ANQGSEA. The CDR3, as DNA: TGCAGCGTTGGTTTCGGCCGCACTGAGGCTTTCTTT. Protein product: CSVGFGRTEAFF. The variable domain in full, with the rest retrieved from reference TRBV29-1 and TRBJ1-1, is SAVISQKPSRDICQRGTSLTIQCQVDSQVTMMFWYRQQPGQSLTLIATANQGSEATYESGFVIDKFPISRPNLTFSTLTVSNMSPEDSSIYLCSVGFGRTEAFFGQGTRLTVV.

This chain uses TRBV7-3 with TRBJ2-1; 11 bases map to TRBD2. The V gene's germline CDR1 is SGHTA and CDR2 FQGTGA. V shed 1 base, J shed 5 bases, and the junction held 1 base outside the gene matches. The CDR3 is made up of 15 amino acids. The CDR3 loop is CASSLRLAGNNEQFF. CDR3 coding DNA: TGTGCCAGCAGCTTAAGACTAGCGGGAAACAATGAGCAGTTCTTC. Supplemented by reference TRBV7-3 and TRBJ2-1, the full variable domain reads GAGVSQTPSNKVTEKGKYVELRCDPISGHTALYWYRQSLGQGPEFLIYFQGTGAADDSGLPNDRFFAVRPEGSVSTLKIQRTERGDSAVYLCASSLRLAGNNEQFFGPGTRLTVL.

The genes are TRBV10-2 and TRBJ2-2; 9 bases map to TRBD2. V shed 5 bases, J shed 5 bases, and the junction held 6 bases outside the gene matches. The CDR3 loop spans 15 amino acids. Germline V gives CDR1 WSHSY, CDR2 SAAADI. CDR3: CASSSLAGRTGELFF. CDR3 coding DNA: TGCGCCAGCAGTAGCCTAGCGGGACGTACCGGGGAGCTGTTTTTT.

The CDR3 loop is CSGGQGTGHTEAFF. The CDR3 DNA is TGCAGCGGTGGACAGGGGACTGGGCACACTGAAGCTTTCTTT. This rearrangement joins TRBV29-1 to TRBJ1-1; 9 nucleotides agree with TRBD1. Germline CDR1 reads SQVTM; CDR2 reads ANQGSEA. J gave up 3 bases and V 7 bases, and 9 bases lay outside the gene matches. The CDR3 runs 14 residues. Filled out from reference TRBV29-1 and TRBJ1-1, the complete variable domain reads SAVISQKPSRDICQRGTSLTIQCQVDSQVTMMFWYRQQPGQSLTLIATANQGSEATYESGFVIDKFPISRPNLTFSTLTVSNMSPEDSSIYLCSGGQGTGHTEAFFGQGTRLTVV.

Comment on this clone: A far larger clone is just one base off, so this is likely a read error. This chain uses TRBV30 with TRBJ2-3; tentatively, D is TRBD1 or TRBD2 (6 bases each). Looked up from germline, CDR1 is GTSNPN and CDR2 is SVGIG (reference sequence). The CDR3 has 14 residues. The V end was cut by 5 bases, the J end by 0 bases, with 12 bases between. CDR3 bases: TGTGCCTGGGGTAGGGGGGCCAGCACAGATACGCAGTATTTT. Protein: CAWGRGASTDTQYF.

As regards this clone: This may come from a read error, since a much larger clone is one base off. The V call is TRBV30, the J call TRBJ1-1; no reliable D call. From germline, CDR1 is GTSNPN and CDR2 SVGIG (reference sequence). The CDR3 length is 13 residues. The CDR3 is CAWSPLANTEVFF. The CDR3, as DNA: TGTGCCTGGAGTCCCCTGGCGAACACTGAAGTTTTCTTT.

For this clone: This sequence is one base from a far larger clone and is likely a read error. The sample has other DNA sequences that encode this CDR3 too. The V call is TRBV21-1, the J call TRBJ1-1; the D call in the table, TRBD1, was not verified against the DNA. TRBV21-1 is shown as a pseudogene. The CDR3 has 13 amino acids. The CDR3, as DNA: TGTGCCAGCAGCAAAGTTGACAACACTGAGGCTTTCTTT. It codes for CASSKVDNTEAFF.

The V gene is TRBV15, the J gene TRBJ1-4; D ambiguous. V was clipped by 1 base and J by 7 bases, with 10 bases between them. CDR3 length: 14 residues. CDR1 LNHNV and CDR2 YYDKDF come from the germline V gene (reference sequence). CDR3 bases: TGTGCCACCAGCAGAGCTGGTTTTGGTGAAAAACTGTTTTTT. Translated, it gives CATSRAGFGEKLFF. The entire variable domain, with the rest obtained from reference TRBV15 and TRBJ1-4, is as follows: DAMVIQNPRYQVTQFGKPVTLSCSQTLNHNVMYWYQQKSSQAPKLLFHYYDKDFNNEADTPDNFQSRRPNTSFCFLDIRSPGLGDTAMYLCATSRAGFGEKLFFGSGTQLSVL.

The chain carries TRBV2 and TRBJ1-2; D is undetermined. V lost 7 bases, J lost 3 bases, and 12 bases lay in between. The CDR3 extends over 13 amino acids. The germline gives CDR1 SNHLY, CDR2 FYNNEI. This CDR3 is CASTQRGDYGYTF. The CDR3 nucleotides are TGTGCCAGCACCCAGCGGGGTGACTATGGCTACACCTTC.

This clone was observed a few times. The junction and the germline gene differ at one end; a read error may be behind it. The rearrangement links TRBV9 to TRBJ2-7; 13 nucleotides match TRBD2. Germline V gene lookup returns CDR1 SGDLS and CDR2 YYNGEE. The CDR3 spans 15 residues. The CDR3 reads CASGDGLAGVSERYF. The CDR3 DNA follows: TGTGCCAGCGGCGACGGACTAGCGGGAGTATCCGAGCGGTACTTC.

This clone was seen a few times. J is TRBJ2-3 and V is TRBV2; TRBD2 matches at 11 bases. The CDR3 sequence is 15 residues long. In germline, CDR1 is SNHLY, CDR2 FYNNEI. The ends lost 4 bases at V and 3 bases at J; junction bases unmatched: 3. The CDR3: CASSAGLAGTDTQYF. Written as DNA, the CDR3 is TGTGCCAGCAGTGCCGGACTAGCGGGTACAGATACGCAGTATTTT.

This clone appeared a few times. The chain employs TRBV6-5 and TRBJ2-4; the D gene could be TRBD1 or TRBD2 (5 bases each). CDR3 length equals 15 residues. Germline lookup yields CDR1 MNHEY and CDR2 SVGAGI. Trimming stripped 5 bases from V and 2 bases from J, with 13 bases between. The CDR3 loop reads CASSGQRGPKNIQYF. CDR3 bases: TGTGCCAGCAGTGGGCAGAGGGGTCCCAAAAACATTCAGTACTTC.

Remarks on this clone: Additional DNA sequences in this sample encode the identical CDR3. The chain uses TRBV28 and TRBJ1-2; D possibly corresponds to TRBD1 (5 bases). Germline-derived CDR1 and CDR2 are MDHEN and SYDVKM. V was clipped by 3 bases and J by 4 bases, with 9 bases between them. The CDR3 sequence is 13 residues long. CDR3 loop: CASSFGAGYGYTF. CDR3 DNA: TGTGCCAGCAGTTTCGGGGCTGGCTATGGCTACACCTTC.

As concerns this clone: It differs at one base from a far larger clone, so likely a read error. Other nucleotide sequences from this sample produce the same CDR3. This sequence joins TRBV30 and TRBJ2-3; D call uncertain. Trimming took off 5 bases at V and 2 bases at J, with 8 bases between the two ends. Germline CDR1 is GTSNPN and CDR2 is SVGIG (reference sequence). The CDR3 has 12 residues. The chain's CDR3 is CAWGTYTDTQYF. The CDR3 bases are TGTGCCTGGGGAACTTACACAGATACGCAGTATTTT. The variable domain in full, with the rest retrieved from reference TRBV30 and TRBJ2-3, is SQTIHQWPATLVQPVGSPLSLECTVEGTSNPNLYWYRQAAGRGLQLLFYSVGIGQISSEVPQNLSASRPQDRQFILSSKKLLLSDSGFYLCAWGTYTDTQYFGPGTRLTVL.

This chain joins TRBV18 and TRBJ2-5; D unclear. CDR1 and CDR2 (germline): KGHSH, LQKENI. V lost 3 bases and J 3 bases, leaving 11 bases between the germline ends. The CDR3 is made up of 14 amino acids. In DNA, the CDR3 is TGTGCCAGCTCACCCGCTGGCGTTAAAGAGACCCAGTACTTC. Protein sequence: CASSPAGVKETQYF.

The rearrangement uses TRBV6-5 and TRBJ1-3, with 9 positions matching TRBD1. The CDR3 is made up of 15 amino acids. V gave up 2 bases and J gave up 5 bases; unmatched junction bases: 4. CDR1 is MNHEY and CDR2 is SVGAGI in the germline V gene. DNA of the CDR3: TGTGCCAGCAGTTACCGGACAGGGGCTAGAAACACCATATATTTT. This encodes CASSYRTGARNTIYF.

The CDR3 nucleotides are TGTGCCAGTAGTAGACGGACAGGTCTCGATGAGCAGTTCTTC. Translating gives CASSRRTGLDEQFF. V gene TRBV19 combines with J gene TRBJ2-1, with 7 bases aligning to TRBD1. Trimming took 4 bases from V and 8 from J; bases not matched to a gene: 8. Germline-derived CDR1 and CDR2 are LNHDA and SQIVND (reference sequence). The CDR3 is made up of 14 amino acids. The whole variable domain, remainder taken from reference TRBV19 and TRBJ2-1, is DGGITQSPKYLFRKEGQNVTLSCEQNLNHDAMYWYRQDPGQGLRLIYYSQIVNDFQKGDIAEGYSVSREKKESFPLTVTSAQKNPTAFYLCASSRRTGLDEQFFGPGTRLTVL.

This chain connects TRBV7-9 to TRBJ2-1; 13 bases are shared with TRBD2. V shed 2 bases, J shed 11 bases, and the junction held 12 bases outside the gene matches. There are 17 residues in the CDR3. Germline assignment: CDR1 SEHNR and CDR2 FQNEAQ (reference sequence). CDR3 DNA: TGTGCCAGCAGCTTATCCCCGGGACTAGCGGGATTCCTCAAGCAGTTCTTC. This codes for CASSLSPGLAGFLKQFF. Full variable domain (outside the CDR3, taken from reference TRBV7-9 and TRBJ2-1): DTGVSQNPRHKITKRGQNVTFRCDPISEHNRLYWYRQTLGQGPEFLTYFQNEAQLEKSRLLSDRFSAERPKGSFSTLEIQRTEQGDSAMYLCASSLSPGLAGFLKQFFGPGTRLTVL.